These T cell receptor beta chains were read from a single sample in a study of blood T cell repertoires in COVID-19. Using immunoSEQ multiplex PCR, the repertoire was profiled, and TCRdb retains in-frame clones only, with some absent. The table records approximately 130,000 clones, around 85% of them present only once. Sequenced: peripheral blood. These receptors all come from a human donor in a cohort sampled during active COVID-19. CDR3s include the opening cysteine and the closing phenylalanine or tryptophan. A D gene is named only where the DNA matches it firmly. Clone size is given for some rows only: seen once, a few or many times, or a class if the clone is expanded.

clone_size	v_call	d_call	j_call	cdr3_nt	cdr3_aa
.	TRBV5-4	.	TRBJ1-1	TGTGCCAGCAGCTTGGACGGAGGGAACACTGAAGCTTTCTTT	CASSLDGGNTEAFF
.	TRBV9	TRBD1	TRBJ1-2	TGTGCCAGCAGCGCGGGACAGTCCTATGGCTACACCTTC	CASSAGQSYGYTF
.	TRBV19	.	TRBJ2-6	TGTGCCAGTAGTATCGAAACGGACTTGCCTGGGGCCAACGTCCTGACTTTC	CASSIETDLPGANVLTF
.	TRBV4-3	.	TRBJ1-2	TGCGCCAGCAGCCAGGAACAGGCTATTAACTATGGCTACACCTTC	CASSQEQAINYGYTF
.	TRBV11-2	TRBD2	TRBJ2-3	TGTGCCAGCAGCTTCTTAGCGGGGGGGCAGAACACAGATACGCAGTATTTT	CASSFLAGGQNTDTQYF
once	TRBV6-5	.	TRBJ2-7	TGTGCCAGCAGTCCGCCGGGGACTCCCTACGAGCAGTACTTC	CASSPPGTPYEQYF
.	TRBV5-1	.	TRBJ2-6	TGCGCCAGCAGCTTGCCGGCCGTTGAAGGCTCGGAGGGGGCCAACGTCCTGACTTTC	CASSLPAVEGSEGANVLTF
.	TRBV15	TRBD1	TRBJ2-5	TGTGCCACCAGCAGGGACAGGGCTGGTGGTTCGACCCACTTC	CATSRDRAGGSTHF
.	TRBV6-5	.	TRBJ1-1	TGTGCCAGCAGTTACTCGAGGGTTTCCACTGAAGCTTTCTTT	CASSYSRVSTEAFF
.	TRBV19	TRBD2	TRBJ2-3	TGTGCCAGTAGTATAAGCGGGGGCTGGGATACGCAGTATTTT	CASSISGGWDTQYF
.	TRBV19	TRBD1	TRBJ2-3	TGTGCCAGTACAGGGGGCGCGGGCACAGATACGCAGTATTTT	CASTGGAGTDTQYF
once	TRBV5-4	TRBD2	TRBJ2-1	TGTGCCAGCAGCTCCGAGAGGACTAGCGGTTTCCCCTACAATGAGCAGTTCTTC	CASSSERTSGFPYNEQFF
once	TRBV6-6	TRBD2	TRBJ2-3	TGTGCCAGCAGTCCCCAGGGAGGGACGCAGTATTTT	CASSPQGGTQYF
few	TRBV2	.	TRBJ1-4	TGTGCCAGCAGTGGAACAGGGACCCTAGGGGGAAAACTGTTTTTT	CASSGTGTLGGKLFF
.	TRBV30	.	TRBJ1-6	TGTGCCTGGAGTCGAGCAGGGATAAGCTCCTATAATTCACCCCTCCACTTT	CAWSRAGISSYNSPLHF
.	TRBV5-1	TRBD2	TRBJ2-2	TGCGCCAGCAGACCCGGGACTAGCGGGAGAGCGAACACCGGGGAGCTGTTTTTT	CASRPGTSGRANTGELFF
.	TRBV10-3	.	TRBJ2-2	TGTGCCACGGACAGTCAAAACACCGGGGAGCTGTTTTTT	CATDSQNTGELFF
.	TRBV9	.	TRBJ2-2	TGTGCCAGCAGCGCGCCTCAGAAGTCCGGGGAGCTGTTTTTT	CASSAPQKSGELFF
many	TRBV4-1	.	TRBJ2-1	TGCGCCAGCAGCCAAGAGGGCAGCAGCTCCTACAATGAGCAGTTCTTC	CASSQEGSSSYNEQFF
.	TRBV30	.	TRBJ1-1	TGTGCCTGGAGCGGGGACATGGACGAAGCTTTCTTT	CAWSGDMDEAFF
few	TRBV9	TRBD1	TRBJ1-1	TGTGCCAGCAGCGTAGCAGGGGGCTACAACGCTTTCTTT	CASSVAGGYNAFF
.	TRBV7-2	.	TRBJ1-5	TGTGCCAGCAGCTTAGGGCGGCTGAGCAATCAGCCCCAGCATTTT	CASSLGRLSNQPQHF
few	TRBV7-9	TRBD1	TRBJ1-5	TGTGCCAGCAGCCAAGGGGGCGGGCAGCCCCAGCATTTT	CASSQGGGQPQHF
.	TRBV7-2	TRBD2	TRBJ2-1	TGTGCCAGCAGCCGGACTAGCGGGAGGCCAGGGAATGAGCAGTTCTTC	CASSRTSGRPGNEQFF
.	TRBV7-2	TRBD1	TRBJ2-5	TGTGCCAGCAGCTCGGTTTCCGGGACAGGCCGGGGAGAGACCCAGTACTTC	CASSSVSGTGRGETQYF
.	TRBV3-1/TRBV3-2	TRBD1	TRBJ1-6	TGTGCCAGCAGCCAAGATCGAATGAATAGTGGGACAGGTTATTCACCCCTCCACTTT	CASSQDRMNSGTGYSPLHF
.	TRBV9	.	TRBJ1-1	TGTGCCAGCAGCGTAGGGCCAGGGAACACTGAAGCTTTCTTT	CASSVGPGNTEAFF
.	TRBV10-2	.	TRBJ1-1	TGCGCCAGCAGTGATTCAGGAAACACTGAAGCTTTCTTT	CASSDSGNTEAFF
.	TRBV4-3	.	TRBJ1-2	TGCGCCAGCAGCCAAAGGAAGGGAGGACCTTTCGGCTACACCTTC	CASSQRKGGPFGYTF
.	TRBV12-3/TRBV12-4	.	TRBJ2-2	TGTGCCAGCAGGCAGTCAGGGTTCGGGGAGCTGTTTTTT	CASRQSGFGELFF
.	TRBV2	TRBD1	TRBJ1-3	TGTGCCAGCAGTGAAGGTGGGACAGGCTGGCGGGGAAACACCATATATTTT	CASSEGGTGWRGNTIYF
.	TRBV7-2	.	TRBJ1-6	TGTGCCAGCAGCCTGCTCGGGAGCTCCTATAATTCACCCCTCCACTTT	CASSLLGSSYNSPLHF
few	TRBV6-1	TRBD1	TRBJ1-2	TGTGCCAGCAGTGAAATCTGGACAGGGGACTATGGCTACACCTTC	CASSEIWTGDYGYTF
.	TRBV5-4	TRBD2	TRBJ2-1	TGTGCCAGCAGCCCGGGACTAGCGGGAGGGCCCGCAGACTACAATGAGCAGTTCTTC	CASSPGLAGGPADYNEQFF
.	TRBV5-4	TRBD2	TRBJ2-5	TGTGCCAGCAGCCGGGGGGCTAGCGGGGGCCACAAACAAGAGACCCAGTACTTC	CASSRGASGGHKQETQYF
.	TRBV12-3/TRBV12-4	.	TRBJ2-7	TGTGCCAGCAGTTTCGGGGGAACCTACGAGCAGTACTTC	CASSFGGTYEQYF
.	TRBV7-3	.	TRBJ2-5	TGTGCCAGCAGCCAAGGCCCCAGGTCCACGACCCAGTACTTC	CASSQGPRSTTQYF
.	TRBV18	TRBD1	TRBJ2-7	TGTGCCAGCTCACCTACGCCAGGGGGACGGTCCTACGAGCAGTACTTC	CASSPTPGGRSYEQYF
.	TRBV14	TRBD2	TRBJ2-1	TGTGCCAGCAGCCAGCTACCGGGACTAGCGGGAGAGGGTGAGCAGTTCTTC	CASSQLPGLAGEGEQFF
once	TRBV2	TRBD1	TRBJ2-2	TGTGCCAGCGGGGACAGGACCGGGGAGCTGTTTTTT	CASGDRTGELFF
once	TRBV9	TRBD2	TRBJ2-2	TGTGCCAGCAGCGTAGGGTTTACGGGAGGTGCGGGCACCGGGGAGCTGTTTTTT	CASSVGFTGGAGTGELFF
.	TRBV4-1	TRBD1	TRBJ1-4	TGCGCCAGCAGCCACGTGACAGGGTCAACTAATGAAAAACTGTTTTTT	CASSHVTGSTNEKLFF
.	TRBV9	.	TRBJ1-1	TGTGCCAGCAGCGGTGGTTGGGACGGGGGGAACACTGAAGCTTTCTTT	CASSGGWDGGNTEAFF
.	TRBV11-2	TRBD1	TRBJ1-5	TGTGCCAGCAGCTTCGCAGGGGGGCCCCAGCATTTT	CASSFAGGPQHF
.	TRBV6-1	.	TRBJ1-5	TGTGCCAGCAGTGAACTAGGAGCTTATAGCAATCAGCCCCAGCATTTT	CASSELGAYSNQPQHF
.	TRBV7-2	.	TRBJ2-5	TGTGCCAGCAGGGCTGGCGGGGGCAAAGAGACCCAGTACTTC	CASRAGGGKETQYF
.	TRBV6-5	.	TRBJ1-1	TGTGCCAGCAGTTACGCCAGTTTTAACACTGAAGCTTTCTTT	CASSYASFNTEAFF
.	TRBV7-9	TRBD1	TRBJ1-2	TGTGCCAGCAGCCAATGGGACAGAACTAACTATGGCTACACCTTC	CASSQWDRTNYGYTF
.	TRBV7-7	TRBD2	TRBJ2-1	TGTGCCAGTTCCAAGGGGGCTAGCGGGAGGGTATCGTCCTACAATGAGCAGTTCTTC	CASSKGASGRVSSYNEQFF
.	TRBV7-9	TRBD1	TRBJ1-2	TGTGCCAGCAGTTCGACAGGGAATCTTGGCTACACCTTC	CASSSTGNLGYTF
.	TRBV18	TRBD1	TRBJ1-2	TGTGCCAGCTCACCCCGCTCAACACAGGGGGCGTCAAATGGCTACACCTTC	CASSPRSTQGASNGYTF
.	TRBV20-1	.	TRBJ2-1	TGCAGTGCAGGGGGCTACAATGAGCAGTTCTTC	CSAGGYNEQFF
.	TRBV9	.	TRBJ2-2	TGTGCCAGCAGCGTGAGGGGGGGAGCCGGGGAGCTGTTTTTT	CASSVRGGAGELFF
.	TRBV11-2	.	TRBJ1-6	TGTGCCAGCAGCTTATCCGGGACAACAACCCCTCCGAGGTTT	CASSLSGTTTPPRF
.	TRBV5-4	TRBD2	TRBJ2-2	TGTGCCAGCAGCCAAGGACTAGCGGGAGCCACCGGGGAGCTGTTTTTT	CASSQGLAGATGELFF